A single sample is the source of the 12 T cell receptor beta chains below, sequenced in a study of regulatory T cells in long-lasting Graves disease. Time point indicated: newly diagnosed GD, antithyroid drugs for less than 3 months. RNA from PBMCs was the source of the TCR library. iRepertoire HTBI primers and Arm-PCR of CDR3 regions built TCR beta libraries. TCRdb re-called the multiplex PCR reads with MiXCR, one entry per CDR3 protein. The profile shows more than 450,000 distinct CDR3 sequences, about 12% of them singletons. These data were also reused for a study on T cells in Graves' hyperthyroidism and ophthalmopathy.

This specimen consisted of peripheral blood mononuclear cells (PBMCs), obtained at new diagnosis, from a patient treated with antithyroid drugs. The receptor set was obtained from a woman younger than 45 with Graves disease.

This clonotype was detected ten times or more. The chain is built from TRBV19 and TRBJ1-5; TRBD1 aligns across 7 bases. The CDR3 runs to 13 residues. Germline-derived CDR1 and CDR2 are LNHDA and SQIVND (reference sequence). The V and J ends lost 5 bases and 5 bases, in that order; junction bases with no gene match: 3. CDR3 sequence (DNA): TGTGCCAGTAGTCATACAGGGGATCAGCCCCAGCATTTT. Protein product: CASSHTGDQPQHF.

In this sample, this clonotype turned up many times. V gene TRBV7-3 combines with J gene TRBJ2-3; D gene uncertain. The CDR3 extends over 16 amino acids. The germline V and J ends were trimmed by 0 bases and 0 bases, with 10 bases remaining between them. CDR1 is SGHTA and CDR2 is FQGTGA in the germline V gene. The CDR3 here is CASSLTPVTSTDTQYF. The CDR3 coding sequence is TGTGCCAGCAGCTTAACACCAGTCACAAGCACAGATACGCAGTATTTT. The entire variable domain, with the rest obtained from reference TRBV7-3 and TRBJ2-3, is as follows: GAGVSQTPSNKVTEKGKYVELRCDPISGHTALYWYRQSLGQGPEFLIYFQGTGAADDSGLPNDRFFAVRPEGSVSTLKIQRTERGDSAVYLCASSLTPVTSTDTQYFGPGTRLTVL.

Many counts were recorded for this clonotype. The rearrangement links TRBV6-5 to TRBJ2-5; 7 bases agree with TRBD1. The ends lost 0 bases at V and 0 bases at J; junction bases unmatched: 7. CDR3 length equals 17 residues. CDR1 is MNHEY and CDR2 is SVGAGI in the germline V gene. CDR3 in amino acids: CASSYSKSRGYQETQYF. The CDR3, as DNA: TGTGCCAGCAGTTACTCGAAGAGCAGGGGGTACCAAGAGACCCAGTACTTC.

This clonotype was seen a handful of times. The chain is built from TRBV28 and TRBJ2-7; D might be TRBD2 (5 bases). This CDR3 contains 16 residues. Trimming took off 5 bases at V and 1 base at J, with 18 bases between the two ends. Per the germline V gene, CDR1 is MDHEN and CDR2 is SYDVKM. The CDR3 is CASSLAPPGVSYEQYF. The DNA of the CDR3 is TGTGCCAGCAGTCTAGCCCCCCCCGGGGTATCCTACGAGCAGTACTTC.

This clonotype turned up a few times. The CDR3 spells CASSQAPPGQGNTDTQYF. The CDR3 DNA sequence: TGTGCCAGCAGCCAAGCCCCCCCGGGACAGGGGAACACAGATACGCAGTATTTT. The chain couples TRBV14 to TRBJ2-3; 10 bases align to TRBD1. In germline, CDR1 is SGHDN, CDR2 FVKESK. The V gene end was trimmed by 1 base and the J gene end by 2 bases; junction bases not matched to a gene: 9. This CDR3 comprises 18 residues. The full variable domain, in which reference TRBV14 and TRBJ2-3 provide the parts outside the CDR3, is EAGVTQFPSHSVIEKGQTVTLRCDPISGHDNLYWYRRVMGKEIKFLLHFVKESKQDESGMPNNRFLAERTGGTYSTLKVQPAELEDSGVYFCASSQAPPGQGNTDTQYFGPGTRLTVL.

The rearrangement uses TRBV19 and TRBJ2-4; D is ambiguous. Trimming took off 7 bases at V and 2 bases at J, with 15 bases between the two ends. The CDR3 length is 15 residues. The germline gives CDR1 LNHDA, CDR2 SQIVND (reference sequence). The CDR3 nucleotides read TGTGCCAGTACTAAGGACGTCTTAACCAAAAACATTCAGTACTTC. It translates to CASTKDVLTKNIQYF.

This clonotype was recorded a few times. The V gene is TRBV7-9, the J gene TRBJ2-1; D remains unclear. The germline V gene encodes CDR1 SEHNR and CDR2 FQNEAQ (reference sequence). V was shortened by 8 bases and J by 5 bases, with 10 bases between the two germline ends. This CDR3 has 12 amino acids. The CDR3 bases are TGTGCCAGCGGCGTCAGAAACAATGAGCAGTTCTTC. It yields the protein CASGVRNNEQFF.

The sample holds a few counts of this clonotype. The CDR3 bases are TGCAGTGCTAGAGATCAATTGATTGGGGGTGCGGGGAATAATGAGCAGTTCTTC. It encodes CSARDQLIGGAGNNEQFF. This chain connects TRBV20-1 to TRBJ2-1; possibly TRBD2 for D (6 bases). Germline assignment: CDR1 DFQATT and CDR2 SNEGSKA (reference sequence). Trimming shortened V by 0 bases and J by 7 bases, and 25 bases separated the two germline ends. CDR3 length: 18 residues.

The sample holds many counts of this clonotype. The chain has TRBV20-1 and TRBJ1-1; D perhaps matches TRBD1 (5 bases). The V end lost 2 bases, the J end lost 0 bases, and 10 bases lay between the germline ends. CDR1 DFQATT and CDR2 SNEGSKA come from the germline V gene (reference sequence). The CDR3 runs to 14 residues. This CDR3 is CSARYSGLNTEAFF. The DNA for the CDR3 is TGCAGTGCTAGATATTCGGGACTGAACACTGAAGCTTTCTTT.

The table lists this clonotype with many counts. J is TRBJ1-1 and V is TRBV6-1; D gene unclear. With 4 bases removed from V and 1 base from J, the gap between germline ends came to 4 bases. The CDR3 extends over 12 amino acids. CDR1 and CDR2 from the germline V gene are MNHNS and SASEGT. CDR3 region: CASSARNTEAFF. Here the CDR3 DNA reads TGTGCCAGCAGTGCACGGAACACTGAAGCTTTCTTT.

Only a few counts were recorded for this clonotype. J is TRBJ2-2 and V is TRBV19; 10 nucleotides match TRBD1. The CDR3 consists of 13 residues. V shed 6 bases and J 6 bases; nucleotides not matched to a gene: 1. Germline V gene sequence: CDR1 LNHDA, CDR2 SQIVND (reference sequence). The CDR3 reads CASRDRGPGELFF. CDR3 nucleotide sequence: TGTGCCAGTAGAGACAGGGGGCCCGGGGAGCTGTTTTTT. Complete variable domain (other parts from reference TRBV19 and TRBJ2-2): DGGITQSPKYLFRKEGQNVTLSCEQNLNHDAMYWYRQDPGQGLRLIYYSQIVNDFQKGDIAEGYSVSREKKESFPLTVTSAQKNPTAFYLCASRDRGPGELFFGEGSRLTVL.

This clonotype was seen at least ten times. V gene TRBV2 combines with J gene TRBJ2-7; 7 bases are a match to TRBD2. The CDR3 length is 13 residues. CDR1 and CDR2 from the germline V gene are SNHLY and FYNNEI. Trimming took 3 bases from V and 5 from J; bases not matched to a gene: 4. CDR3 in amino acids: CASSDGGSHEQYF. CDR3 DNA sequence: TGTGCCAGCAGTGATGGCGGGAGTCACGAGCAGTACTTC.